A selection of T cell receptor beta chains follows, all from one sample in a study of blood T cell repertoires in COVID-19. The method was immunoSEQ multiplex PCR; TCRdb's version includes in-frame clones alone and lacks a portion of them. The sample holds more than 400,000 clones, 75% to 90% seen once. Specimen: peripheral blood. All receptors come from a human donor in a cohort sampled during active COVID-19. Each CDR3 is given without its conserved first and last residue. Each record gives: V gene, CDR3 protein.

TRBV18,ASSPREGGSTEAF
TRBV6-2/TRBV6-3,ASSYLSTGANVLT
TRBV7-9,ASSLSTEAF
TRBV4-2,ASSQERGLASTDTQY
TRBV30,AWSHHELADHFYEQY
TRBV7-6,ASSLGGRFYNEQF
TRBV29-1,SVDLNRDPLYYGYT
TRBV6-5,ASSWRGRGPPGEQY
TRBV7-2,ASSLVLDRVYNEQF
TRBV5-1,ARFRTGVSYEQY
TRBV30,AWSLTGSGNTIY
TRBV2,ASSDSSGRRNEQF
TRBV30,AWSWGTDSTDTQY
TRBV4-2,ASSQELKQGNYGYT
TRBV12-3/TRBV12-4,ATTSGYGNEQF
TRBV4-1,ASSPSLAGGPIGANVLT
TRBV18,ASSPEGTGNTEAF
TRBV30,ASMRRTGDEKLF
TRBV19,ASSITLALRGKRSYNEQF